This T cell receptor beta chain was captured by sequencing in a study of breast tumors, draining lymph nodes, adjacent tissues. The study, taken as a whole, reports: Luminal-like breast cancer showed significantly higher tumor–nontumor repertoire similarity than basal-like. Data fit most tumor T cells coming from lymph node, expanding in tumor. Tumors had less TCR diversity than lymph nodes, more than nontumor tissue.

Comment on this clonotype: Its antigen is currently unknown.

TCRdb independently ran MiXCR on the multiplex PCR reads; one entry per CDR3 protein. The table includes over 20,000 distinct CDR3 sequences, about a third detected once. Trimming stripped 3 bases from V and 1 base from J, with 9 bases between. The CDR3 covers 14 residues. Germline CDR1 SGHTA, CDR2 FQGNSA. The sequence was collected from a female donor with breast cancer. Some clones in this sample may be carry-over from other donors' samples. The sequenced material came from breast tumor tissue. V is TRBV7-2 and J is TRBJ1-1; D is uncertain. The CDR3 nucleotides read TGTGCCAGCAGCTTGGGTGAGAAGAACACTGAAGCTTTCTTT. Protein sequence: CASSLGEKNTEAFF.